These 17 T cell receptor beta chains came from one sample sequenced in a study of T cells in Graves' hyperthyroidism and ophthalmopathy. Using RNA transcripts as the source, TCR beta CDR3 regions were amplified. The primer set for the first-round RT-PCR of the TCR CDR3 was HTBI. TCRdb independently ran MiXCR on the multiplex PCR reads; one entry per CDR3 protein. This table holds about 590,000 distinct CDR3 sequences, approximately 14% found once. The specimen was blood. The receptor set was obtained from a woman in her twenties or thirties with Graves' hyperthyroidism.

This clonotype has only a few counts. This chain's CDR3 is CASRGLAGKITDTQYF. The DNA of the CDR3 is TGTGCCAGCAGGGGACTAGCGGGAAAAATAACAGATACGCAGTATTTT. The J gene is TRBJ2-3, the V gene TRBV6-1, with 13 bases that match TRBD2. V lost 6 bases and J lost 3; bases outside the gene matches: 6. This CDR3 region has 16 residues. In germline, CDR1 is MNHNS, CDR2 SASEGT.

This clonotype was detected many times. This chain links TRBV20-1 with TRBJ2-1; D assignment may be TRBD1 or TRBD2 (5 bases each). CDR1 DFQATT and CDR2 SNEGSKA come from the germline V gene (reference sequence). CDR3 size: 15 residues. Trimming cost V 5 bases and J 7 bases, with 21 bases left between them. DNA of the CDR3: TGCAGTGCTGAAGTTTCGTTTGGGACGCTAAATGAGCAGTTCTTC. Protein: CSAEVSFGTLNEQFF.

Details on this clonotype: This sequence may be a read error, since a much larger clone differs from it by one base. V is TRBV7-9 and J is TRBJ2-7; D is ambiguous. The germline gives CDR1 SEHNR, CDR2 FQNEAQ (reference sequence). The CDR3 contains 12 residues. CDR3 region: CTSSLKPDEQYF. CDR3 nucleotides: TGTACCAGCAGCTTAAAGCCGGACGAGCAGTACTTC.

This clonotype was picked up many times. The V gene is TRBV28, the J gene TRBJ2-5, with D uncertain. The germline V and J ends were trimmed by 5 bases and 1 base, with 17 bases remaining between them. CDR1 and CDR2 from the germline V gene are MDHEN and SYDVKM. This CDR3 has 16 residues. CDR3 region: CASSPTHGEGQETQYF. CDR3 in DNA: TGTGCCAGCAGTCCAACCCATGGGGAAGGCCAAGAGACCCAGTACTTC.

The table lists this clonotype with many counts. CDR3 loop: CASSLSRGNGYTF. In DNA form, the CDR3 reads TGTGCCAGCAGTTTATCGAGGGGGAACGGCTACACCTTC. The chain uses TRBV27 and TRBJ1-2, with D tentatively TRBD1 (6 bases). Germline values: CDR1 MNHEY, CDR2 SMNVEV (reference sequence). The CDR3 spans 13 residues. Trimming pared 0 bases from V and 8 bases from J, leaving 10 bases between.

This clonotype was observed a handful of times. This sequence joins TRBV7-8 and TRBJ1-5, with D perhaps matching TRBD1 (5 bases). Per the germline V gene, CDR1 is SGHVS and CDR2 is FQNEAQ. This CDR3 comprises 19 residues. Trimming left V 2 bases short and J 6 bases short, with 26 bases between. The CDR3 region has the DNA TGTGCCAGCAGCTTATTTGTCTTGGCAGTTAAAGGAGGGGTTCAGCCCCAGCATTTT. As protein: CASSLFVLAVKGGVQPQHF.

The rearrangement links TRBV7-9 to TRBJ2-3, with a weak D call TRBD2 (6 bases). The V end was cut by 4 bases, the J end by 8 bases, with 19 bases between. There are 15 residues in the CDR3. Per the germline V gene, CDR1 is SEHNR and CDR2 is FQNEAQ (reference sequence). This chain's CDR3 is CASSYRDSEEGTQYF. CDR3 DNA sequence: TGTGCCAGCAGCTATCGGGACTCCGAGGAGGGTACGCAGTATTTT.

This clonotype came up many times. This chain links TRBV28 with TRBJ2-1; D gene uncertain. V was trimmed by 10 bases and J by 0 bases, leaving 13 bases between them. The CDR3 has 14 residues. Germline CDR1 reads MDHEN; CDR2 reads SYDVKM. The CDR3 reads CAKGPSFSYNEQFF. The CDR3 DNA reads as TGTGCCAAAGGGCCTAGTTTCTCCTACAATGAGCAGTTCTTC. The whole variable domain, filled in from reference TRBV28 and TRBJ2-1, reads DVKVTQSSRYLVKRTGEKVFLECVQDMDHENMFWYRQDPGLGLRLIYFSYDVKMKEKGDIPEGYSVSREKKERFSLILESASTNQTSMYLCAKGPSFSYNEQFFGPGTRLTVL.

This clonotype occurred many times. V and J are TRBV20-1 and TRBJ2-1; 12 positions agree with TRBD2. Trimming at V came to 3 bases and at J to 6 bases, leaving 12 bases not matched to a gene. This CDR3 is 17 amino acids long. Germline V gene sequence: CDR1 DFQATT, CDR2 SNEGSKA (reference sequence). CDR3 nucleotide sequence: TGCAGTGCTAGTCCACTAGCGGGAGGAGGTCGGGGCAATGAGCAGTTCTTC. Its protein product is CSASPLAGGGRGNEQFF.

This clonotype showed up many times. The V gene is TRBV20-1, the J gene TRBJ2-1; D is uncertain. Germline CDR1 reads DFQATT; CDR2 reads SNEGSKA (reference sequence). V was trimmed by 4 bases and J by 9 bases, leaving 10 bases between them. CDR3 length: 11 residues. CDR3 nucleotides: TGCAGTGCTAACATCCCACCTGAGCAGTTCTTC. Protein sequence: CSANIPPEQFF.

Only a few counts were recorded for this clonotype. The chain couples TRBV20-1 to TRBJ1-3; D ambiguous. The CDR3 contains 14 residues. Per the germline V gene, CDR1 is DFQATT and CDR2 is SNEGSKA (reference sequence). V was trimmed by 6 bases and J by 0 bases, leaving 12 bases between them. The CDR3 reads CSAGDPSSGNTIYF. The CDR3 nucleotides are TGCAGTGCCGGCGACCCCAGCTCTGGAAACACCATATATTTT.

About this clonotype: This may come from a read error, since a much larger clone is one base off. The rearrangement links TRBV18 to TRBJ1-1; 9 bases map to TRBD1. V shed 3 bases and J 11 bases; nucleotides not matched to a gene: 13. CDR1 is KGHSH and CDR2 is LQKENI in the germline V gene. CDR3 length: 15 residues. The CDR3 protein is CASSPPQGTGTTAFF. DNA of the CDR3: TGTGCCAGCTCACCTCCTCAAGGGACAGGGACCACGGCTTTCTTT.

The rearrangement uses TRBV7-8 and TRBJ2-5, with 7 positions matching TRBD1. This CDR3 region has 14 residues. Germline lookup yields CDR1 SGHVS and CDR2 FQNEAQ. The ends lost 5 bases at V and 7 bases at J; junction bases unmatched: 10. The CDR3 sequence: CASSRRDRLRTQYF. In DNA form, the CDR3 reads TGTGCCAGCAGCCGCCGGGACAGATTAAGGACCCAGTACTTC. The full variable domain, in which reference TRBV7-8 and TRBJ2-5 provide the parts outside the CDR3, is GAGVSQSPRYKVAKRGQDVALRCDPISGHVSLFWYQQALGQGPEFLTYFQNEAQLDKSGLPSDRFFAERPEGSVSTLKIQRTQQEDSAVYLCASSRRDRLRTQYFGPGTRLLVL.

The V call is TRBV6-1, the J call TRBJ2-7; D possibly uses TRBD1 or TRBD2 (6 bases each). CDR1 and CDR2 from the germline V gene are MNHNS and SASEGT. Trimming left V 8 bases short and J 0 bases short, with 20 bases between. The CDR3 is made up of 16 amino acids. Written as DNA, the CDR3 is TGTGCCAGCCGGAGGGCCGGTTGGACAGCCTCCTACGAGCAGTACTTC. This codes for CASRRAGWTASYEQYF.

J is TRBJ2-1 and V is TRBV5-4; D is unresolved. V dropped 7 bases and J dropped 4 bases, with 18 bases sitting between them. The CDR3 contains 15 residues. CDR1 SGHNT and CDR2 YYREEE come from the germline V gene (reference sequence). Written as DNA, the CDR3 is TGTGCCAGCTCTAGTCTGGTGACACCTTACAATGAGCAGTTCTTC. Its translation is CASSSLVTPYNEQFF.

This clonotype was seen repeatedly, ten times or more. The chain recombines TRBV7-2 with TRBJ2-1; 8 nucleotides agree with TRBD2. Looked up from germline, CDR1 is SGHTA and CDR2 is FQGNSA. V shed 1 base, J shed 7 bases, and the junction held 6 bases outside the gene matches. The CDR3 totals 15 residues. CDR3 nucleotides: TGTGCCAGCAGCTTAGTAGCGGGACGGGGTAATGAGCAGTTCTTC. This sequence encodes CASSLVAGRGNEQFF.

This clonotype was picked up a small number of times. The J gene is TRBJ2-1, the V gene TRBV6-6; D is possibly TRBD2 (6 bases). With 0 bases removed from V and 4 bases from J, the gap between germline ends came to 10 bases. This CDR3 is 15 amino acids long. Per germline, CDR1 MNHNY and CDR2 SVGAGI (reference sequence). The DNA of the CDR3 is TGTGCCAGCAGTTACTCACGGGAGAGGTACAATGAGCAGTTCTTC. This sequence encodes CASSYSRERYNEQFF.